This TCR beta chain came from a study of T cell repertoires in cytomegalovirus infection. Overall study context: Recently identified HLA-C-restricted and well-studied HLA-B-restricted CMV epitopes were used.

On this clonotype: Its target is not known.

The study's findings and limits: The ex vivo response showed dominance by HLA-C-restricted CMV-specific TCR beta clonotypes. Carriers of CMV plus the relevant HLA were identified by cumulative public TCR beta family frequency.

One entry per CDR3 protein, called by TCRdb with MiXCR from the reads. The sample shows more than 300,000 distinct CDR3 sequences, about 35% of them seen only once. Germline lookup yields CDR1 SGDLS and CDR2 YYNGEE. V shed 3 bases and J shed 1 base, with 13 bases lying between them. CDR3 size: 15 residues. This rearrangement joins TRBV9 to TRBJ2-5, with D tentatively TRBD1 or TRBD2 (5 bases each). The sequence was collected from a human donor in good health (CMV status not recorded). Some clones in this sample may be carry-over from other donors' samples. The source was cultured PBMCs, collected from culture after CMV antigen stimulation. CDR3 DNA sequence: TGTGCCAGCAGCGCGGGACCGAATCGCCAAGAGACCCAGTACTTC. It yields the protein CASSAGPNRQETQYF.